A selection of T cell receptor beta chains follows, all from one sample in a study of cytomegalovirus exposure and HLA in healthy donors. Method: immunoSEQ multiplex PCR; TCRdb's copy keeps in-frame clones and lacks some. The repertoire includes 200,000 or so clones, 75% to 85% of them detected once, and about 2% sits in the top ten. The sequencing sample was made of PBMCs. The receptors derive from a woman in her late teens or twenties in good health and CMV-seropositive. Each CDR3 is given with its conserved first and last residue. Fields, in order: clone size, J gene, V gene, D gene, CDR3 DNA, CDR3 protein. A D gene is named only where the DNA matches it firmly. Part of the rows lack a size; the others show once, few, many or a class for expanded clones.

clone_size: NA; j_call: TRBJ1-2; v_call: TRBV6-5; d_call: NA; cdr3_nt: TGTGCCAGCAGCCGAGGGTCGGTAGCTAACTATGGCTACACCTTC; cdr3_aa: CASSRGSVANYGYTF
clone_size: NA; j_call: TRBJ2-6; v_call: TRBV5-1; d_call: NA; cdr3_nt: TGCGCCAGCAGCTTGGTTCCCGGACTCCACTCTGGGGCCAACGTCCTGACTTTC; cdr3_aa: CASSLVPGLHSGANVLTF
clone_size: once; j_call: TRBJ2-5; v_call: TRBV19; d_call: NA; cdr3_nt: TGTGCCAGTAGTACTTTTCAGGGATCTAAGACCCAGTACTTC; cdr3_aa: CASSTFQGSKTQYF
clone_size: NA; j_call: TRBJ1-2; v_call: TRBV2; d_call: NA; cdr3_nt: TGTGCCAGCAGTGAAGCGCTTCCGGATGGCTACACCTTC; cdr3_aa: CASSEALPDGYTF
clone_size: NA; j_call: TRBJ1-2; v_call: TRBV2; d_call: TRBD1; cdr3_nt: TGTGCCAGCAGTCACATGTCGACAGGGCCCTATGGCTACACCTTC; cdr3_aa: CASSHMSTGPYGYTF
clone_size: NA; j_call: TRBJ2-1; v_call: TRBV7-2; d_call: NA; cdr3_nt: TGTGCCAGCAGCTTAGGCTCAGTTGGGCAGTTCTTC; cdr3_aa: CASSLGSVGQFF
clone_size: NA; j_call: TRBJ1-3; v_call: TRBV9; d_call: NA; cdr3_nt: TGTGCCAGCAGCGCCCGAGCGAGCTCTGGAAACACCATATATTTT; cdr3_aa: CASSARASSGNTIYF
clone_size: NA; j_call: TRBJ2-3; v_call: TRBV19; d_call: NA; cdr3_nt: TGTGCCAGTAACAAGGACAGCGTCTATACAGATACGCAGTATTTT; cdr3_aa: CASNKDSVYTDTQYF
clone_size: few; j_call: TRBJ1-2; v_call: TRBV18; d_call: NA; cdr3_nt: TGTGCCAGCTCACCCTCGGGGGGCTTCTATGGCTACACCTTC; cdr3_aa: CASSPSGGFYGYTF
clone_size: NA; j_call: TRBJ1-4; v_call: TRBV18; d_call: NA; cdr3_nt: TGTGCCAGCTCACCAAGACAGAAATCGAATGAAAAACTGTTTTTT; cdr3_aa: CASSPRQKSNEKLFF
clone_size: few; j_call: TRBJ1-2; v_call: TRBV5-6; d_call: NA; cdr3_nt: TGTGCCAGCAGCTTGGTCGGCAGGGATGGCTACACCTTC; cdr3_aa: CASSLVGRDGYTF
clone_size: NA; j_call: TRBJ1-5; v_call: TRBV28; d_call: TRBD1; cdr3_nt: TGTGCCAGCATCCGGGACAGGGGGTCTCAGCCCCAGCATTTT; cdr3_aa: CASIRDRGSQPQHF
clone_size: NA; j_call: TRBJ2-2; v_call: TRBV2; d_call: TRBD1; cdr3_nt: TGTGCCACCCGGCGACAGGGGGGGAACACCGGGGAGCTGTTTTTT; cdr3_aa: CATRRQGGNTGELFF
clone_size: NA; j_call: TRBJ1-6; v_call: TRBV15; d_call: NA; cdr3_nt: TGTGCCACCACCGTGGGAGGTTCCTCACCCCTCCACTTT; cdr3_aa: CATTVGGSSPLHF
clone_size: NA; j_call: TRBJ2-6; v_call: TRBV28; d_call: TRBD2; cdr3_nt: TGTGCCAGCAGTCCCCCCGGGGGGGGCGCTGGGGCCAACGTCCTGACTTTC; cdr3_aa: CASSPPGGGAGANVLTF
clone_size: NA; j_call: TRBJ2-3; v_call: TRBV4-1; d_call: TRBD2; cdr3_nt: TGCGCCAGCAGCCAAGAAGTTGATCTAGCGGGGGCCGATACGCAGTATTTT; cdr3_aa: CASSQEVDLAGADTQYF
clone_size: NA; j_call: TRBJ1-1; v_call: TRBV7-9; d_call: TRBD1; cdr3_nt: TGTGCCAGCAGTCCCCTCATCCGTCCCAGACAGGGGGCGCTTAATGAAGCTTTCTTT; cdr3_aa: CASSPLIRPRQGALNEAFF
clone_size: NA; j_call: TRBJ2-1; v_call: TRBV25-1; d_call: TRBD1; cdr3_nt: TGTGCCAGCAGTCAATGGACAGGGGGGAACAATGAGCAGTTCTTC; cdr3_aa: CASSQWTGGNNEQFF
clone_size: NA; j_call: TRBJ1-1; v_call: TRBV6-1; d_call: NA; cdr3_nt: TGTGCCAGCAGGACCGGTGGCCGGAGAACTGAAGCTTTCTTT; cdr3_aa: CASRTGGRRTEAFF
clone_size: NA; j_call: TRBJ1-1; v_call: TRBV19; d_call: NA; cdr3_nt: TGTGCCAGTAGTAGCCGAACCGGTCCCCGAAGTGCTGAAGCTTTCTTT; cdr3_aa: CASSSRTGPRSAEAFF
clone_size: NA; j_call: TRBJ2-1; v_call: TRBV4-1; d_call: TRBD2; cdr3_nt: TGCGCCAGCAGCCAAGATATGTCGGCTAGCGGTTACAATGAGCAGTTCTTC; cdr3_aa: CASSQDMSASGYNEQFF
clone_size: NA; j_call: TRBJ2-7; v_call: TRBV7-6; d_call: NA; cdr3_nt: TGTGCCAGCAGTGCCGCGGGTTACGAGCAGTACTTC; cdr3_aa: CASSAAGYEQYF
clone_size: NA; j_call: TRBJ1-3; v_call: TRBV11-2; d_call: NA; cdr3_nt: TGTGCCAGCAGGGCCTCCGGAAACACCATATATTTT; cdr3_aa: CASRASGNTIYF
clone_size: NA; j_call: TRBJ2-7; v_call: TRBV18; d_call: NA; cdr3_nt: TGTGCCAGCTCAGTCGGGGGTGTAGGGTACGAGCAGTACTTC; cdr3_aa: CASSVGGVGYEQYF
clone_size: NA; j_call: TRBJ2-3; v_call: TRBV7-2; d_call: NA; cdr3_nt: TGTGCCAGCAGCCCCCCGACAGATACGCAGTATTTT; cdr3_aa: CASSPPTDTQYF
clone_size: few; j_call: TRBJ1-3; v_call: TRBV7-2; d_call: NA; cdr3_nt: TGTGCCAGCAGCTATGGCAGGCAAGGATACACCATATATTTT; cdr3_aa: CASSYGRQGYTIYF
clone_size: NA; j_call: TRBJ1-2; v_call: TRBV18; d_call: NA; cdr3_nt: TGTGCCAGCTCACCCTCCGGGGACTATGGCTACACCTTC; cdr3_aa: CASSPSGDYGYTF
clone_size: NA; j_call: TRBJ1-6; v_call: TRBV28; d_call: NA; cdr3_nt: TGTGCCAGCAGTCGGACACGGGCAGGGTCACCCCTCCACTTT; cdr3_aa: CASSRTRAGSPLHF
clone_size: NA; j_call: TRBJ2-3; v_call: TRBV28; d_call: TRBD1; cdr3_nt: TGTGCCAGCAGTCTCCCGGGACAGGGTGAGGATACGCAGTATTTT; cdr3_aa: CASSLPGQGEDTQYF
clone_size: few; j_call: TRBJ1-1; v_call: TRBV5-4; d_call: NA; cdr3_nt: TGTGCCAGCAGCTTCATTGGCAGGGGCTGGAACACTGAAGCTTTCTTT; cdr3_aa: CASSFIGRGWNTEAFF
clone_size: once; j_call: TRBJ2-5; v_call: TRBV15; d_call: TRBD2; cdr3_nt: TGTGCCACCAGCAGAGAGGTGGCGGGGGGAAACCAAGAGACCCAGTACTTC; cdr3_aa: CATSREVAGGNQETQYF
clone_size: NA; j_call: TRBJ1-2; v_call: TRBV18; d_call: TRBD1; cdr3_nt: TGTGCCAGCTCTCGGGACAGCACGTATGGCTACACCTTC; cdr3_aa: CASSRDSTYGYTF
clone_size: few; j_call: TRBJ2-5; v_call: TRBV18; d_call: TRBD1; cdr3_nt: TGTGCCAGCTCACCTTCTACCCCCGGGACAGCGTTGGCCCAGTACTTC; cdr3_aa: CASSPSTPGTALAQYF
clone_size: NA; j_call: TRBJ1-1; v_call: TRBV19; d_call: TRBD1; cdr3_nt: TGTGCCAGTAGTAAGGACAGGGGCCTAGGGAACACTGAAGCTTTCTTT; cdr3_aa: CASSKDRGLGNTEAFF
clone_size: NA; j_call: TRBJ1-2; v_call: TRBV6-6; d_call: NA; cdr3_nt: TGTGCCAGCAGGGGAGGGAACTATGGCTACACCTTC; cdr3_aa: CASRGGNYGYTF
clone_size: NA; j_call: TRBJ2-7; v_call: TRBV7-9; d_call: NA; cdr3_nt: TGTGCCAGCTACGTAAAGGGGCGAAAAATAAGCTCCTACGAGCAGTACTTC; cdr3_aa: CASYVKGRKISSYEQYF
clone_size: NA; j_call: TRBJ1-2; v_call: TRBV4-1; d_call: TRBD1; cdr3_nt: TGCGCCAGCAGCCACCTAGGTGGGACAGGGGTCGGCTACACCTTC; cdr3_aa: CASSHLGGTGVGYTF
clone_size: NA; j_call: TRBJ2-5; v_call: TRBV6-1; d_call: TRBD2; cdr3_nt: TGTGCCAGCATCAATGGACTAGCGGTAAGAGGGACCCAGTACTTC; cdr3_aa: CASINGLAVRGTQYF
clone_size: NA; j_call: TRBJ1-4; v_call: TRBV5-1; d_call: NA; cdr3_nt: TGCGCCAGCAGCTTGGGGGGCAGATATGCAACTAATGAAAAACTGTTTTTT; cdr3_aa: CASSLGGRYATNEKLFF
clone_size: NA; j_call: TRBJ1-4; v_call: TRBV7-9; d_call: NA; cdr3_nt: TGTGCCAGCAGCTACCTACAGGGTTGGCGGCTGTTTTTT; cdr3_aa: CASSYLQGWRLFF
clone_size: NA; j_call: TRBJ2-7; v_call: TRBV6-5; d_call: TRBD2; cdr3_nt: TGTGCCAGCAGTTTGCGGGGGGGCGGGTACGAGCAGTACTTC; cdr3_aa: CASSLRGGGYEQYF
clone_size: NA; j_call: TRBJ2-1; v_call: TRBV5-1; d_call: TRBD2; cdr3_nt: TGCGCCAGCACCCGGGGAACTAGCGGGGGGGGGAACCTAATCGATGAGCAGTTCTTC; cdr3_aa: CASTRGTSGGGNLIDEQFF
clone_size: few; j_call: TRBJ2-1; v_call: TRBV4-3; d_call: TRBD2; cdr3_nt: TGCGCCAGCAGCCAAGCGAGAGCGGGGAGCCCAGTCTACAATGAGCAGTTCTTC; cdr3_aa: CASSQARAGSPVYNEQFF
clone_size: NA; j_call: TRBJ1-6; v_call: TRBV20-1; d_call: NA; cdr3_nt: TGCAGTGCTCAACTCCCAGGGCCCCTCCACTTT; cdr3_aa: CSAQLPGPLHF
clone_size: NA; j_call: TRBJ2-3; v_call: TRBV5-4; d_call: NA; cdr3_nt: TGTGCCAGTGAGGGGGTAGGAGCAGATACGCAGTATTTT; cdr3_aa: CASEGVGADTQYF
clone_size: NA; j_call: TRBJ1-6; v_call: TRBV6-1; d_call: NA; cdr3_nt: TGTGCCAGCAGTGAAGAAGGGGCGGCTTCACCCCTCCACTTT; cdr3_aa: CASSEEGAASPLHF
clone_size: NA; j_call: TRBJ1-2; v_call: TRBV6-1; d_call: NA; cdr3_nt: TGTGCCAGCAGTGAAGGACCACAGGGTTCGCGCTACACCTTC; cdr3_aa: CASSEGPQGSRYTF
clone_size: NA; j_call: TRBJ1-1; v_call: TRBV5-6; d_call: NA; cdr3_nt: TGTGCCAGCAGGATTACAGGGAAGAACACTGAAGCTTTCTTT; cdr3_aa: CASRITGKNTEAFF
clone_size: NA; j_call: TRBJ1-1; v_call: TRBV18; d_call: TRBD1; cdr3_nt: TGTGCCAGCTCACCCCAGACAGGGAGTGACACTGAAGCTTTCTTT; cdr3_aa: CASSPQTGSDTEAFF
clone_size: once; j_call: TRBJ1-3; v_call: TRBV5-6; d_call: NA; cdr3_nt: TGTGCCAGCAGTTCCGTACTATCTGGAAACACCATATATTTT; cdr3_aa: CASSSVLSGNTIYF
clone_size: NA; j_call: TRBJ2-2; v_call: TRBV18; d_call: NA; cdr3_nt: TGTGCCAGCTCACCATGGACAGATAACACCGGGGAGCTGTTTTTT; cdr3_aa: CASSPWTDNTGELFF
clone_size: NA; j_call: TRBJ2-7; v_call: TRBV4-2; d_call: TRBD1; cdr3_nt: TGTGCCAGCAGCCAATCGGGACAGGGGATTTTGAGCGAGCAGTACTTC; cdr3_aa: CASSQSGQGILSEQYF
clone_size: NA; j_call: TRBJ1-6; v_call: TRBV13; d_call: NA; cdr3_nt: TGTGCCAGCAGTCGGAGGGGAAGGCCCTATAATTCACCCCTCCACTTT; cdr3_aa: CASSRRGRPYNSPLHF
clone_size: NA; j_call: TRBJ1-1; v_call: TRBV6-5; d_call: NA; cdr3_nt: TGTGCCAGCCGCCCGACAGGGAACACTGAAGCTTTCTTT; cdr3_aa: CASRPTGNTEAFF
clone_size: NA; j_call: TRBJ2-5; v_call: TRBV10-3; d_call: NA; cdr3_nt: TGTGCCATCAGTGAGCTAGCGGAGACCCAGTACTTC; cdr3_aa: CAISELAETQYF